This TCR beta chain was sequenced during a study of CD8+CD57+ T cells in acquired aplastic anemia. Study information: Each DNA sample taken from sorted CD4+ and CD8+ cells came to about 3.2 ug on average.

TCR beta VDJ combinations and CDR3 sequences were profiled from genomic DNA. TCRdb redid the calling of the reads with MiXCR, one entry per CDR3 protein. The table shows 400,000 to 450,000 distinct CDR3 sequences, with 65% to 75% occurring only once. The J segment lost 4 bases and the V segment lost 4 bases, leaving 4 bases of the junction unmatched. Germline V gives CDR1 KGHDR, CDR2 SFDVKD. This CDR3 has 14 residues. This TCR was sampled from a human donor in good health, serving as a control. The genes are TRBV24-1 and TRBJ1-2; 8 bases agree with TRBD1. Sequencing was done on a sample of sorted CD4+, CD8+, or CD8+CD57+ T cells (not recorded which) from PBMCs. DNA for the CDR3: TGTGCCACCAGTGAACCGGGACAGGTCTATGGCTACACCTTC. Translated: CATSEPGQVYGYTF.